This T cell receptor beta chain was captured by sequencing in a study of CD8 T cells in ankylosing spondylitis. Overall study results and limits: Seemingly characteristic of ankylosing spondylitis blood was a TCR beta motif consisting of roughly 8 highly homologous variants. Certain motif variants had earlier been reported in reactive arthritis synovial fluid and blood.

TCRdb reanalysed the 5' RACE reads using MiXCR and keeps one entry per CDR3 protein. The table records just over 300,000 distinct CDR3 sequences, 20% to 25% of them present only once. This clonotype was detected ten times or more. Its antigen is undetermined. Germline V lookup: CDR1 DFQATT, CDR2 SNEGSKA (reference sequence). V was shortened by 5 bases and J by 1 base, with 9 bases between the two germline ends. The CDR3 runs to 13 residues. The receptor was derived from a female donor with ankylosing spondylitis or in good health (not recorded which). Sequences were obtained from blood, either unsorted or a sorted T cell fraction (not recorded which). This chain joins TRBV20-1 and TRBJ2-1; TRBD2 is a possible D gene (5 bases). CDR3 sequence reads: CSAPRLSYNEQFF. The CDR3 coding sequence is TGCAGTGCTCCGCGACTATCCTACAATGAGCAGTTCTTC.